This entry is about one T cell receptor (beta chain). Its target is not known. The junction differs from germline at one of its ends, possibly a read error. Germline CDR1 LGHNA, CDR2 YNFKEQ. There are 14 residues in the CDR3. One entry per CDR3 protein results from TCRdb running MiXCR on the reads. The sample has about 440,000 distinct CDR3 sequences; roughly 30% are singletons. The sample belongs to a study of T cell repertoires in cytomegalovirus infection. Study as a whole: Both a matching HLA type and CMV infection were indicated by public TCR beta signatures. Study-level findings and limits: CMV-specific TCR beta clonotypes restricted by HLA-C dominated the ex vivo response.

Source material: PBMCs. The V call is TRBV4-2, the J call TRBJ2-5; TRBD2 matches at 8 bases. This TCR was recovered from a human donor in good health (CMV status not recorded). Some clones in this sample may be carry-over from other donors' samples. CDR3 DNA sequence: TGTGCCATCAGCCAGGGCGGGGGGACCGAGACCCAGTACTTC. Protein: CAISQGGGTETQYF.